The present T cell receptor beta chain was sequenced within a study of shared clonotypes between healthy human individuals. TCRdb's copy holds only in-frame clones and misses some; the assay was immunoSEQ multiplex PCR. The data contain about 1 million clones, approximately 68% of them seen just once; the ten biggest clones take up over 1.3%. Germline assignment: CDR1 SGHRS and CDR2 YFSETQ. Trimming pared 3 bases from V and 3 bases from J, leaving 9 bases between. The CDR3 contains 13 residues. Remarks on this clone: The same CDR3 arises from other DNA sequences in this sample as well.

The J gene is TRBJ1-1, the V gene TRBV5-1; TRBD1 is a possible D gene (6 bases). Sequencing input: memory CD4+ T cells sorted from blood. Specified subset: CD45RA-negative fraction. The TCR originated in a man aged 18 to 29 in good health. The CDR3 sequence: CASSSQGDTEAFF. CDR3 DNA: TGCGCCAGCAGCTCACAGGGAGACACTGAAGCTTTCTTT.